One sample yielded the 9 T cell receptor beta chains listed below, sequenced in a study of blood T cell repertoires in COVID-19. Only in-frame clones appear in the TCRdb table, and some are missing; sequencing was by immunoSEQ multiplex PCR. The data show about 45,000 clones, with roughly nine tenths seen just once and roughly 9.2% held by the top ten. What was sequenced was peripheral blood. The receptors here all came from a human donor in a cohort sampled during active COVID-19.

The V call is TRBV9, the J call TRBJ2-2; 9 positions match TRBD2. Trimming removed 0 bases from V and 6 bases from J; junction bases left unmatched: 6. The CDR3 totals 16 residues. Germline V gene data show CDR1 as SGDLS and CDR2 as YYNGEE. CDR3 amino acids: CASSVGGGGAAGELFF. CDR3 in DNA: TGTGCCAGCAGCGTAGGTGGCGGGGGGGCCGCCGGGGAGCTGTTTTTT.

The chain links TRBV18 to TRBJ2-7; D is perhaps TRBD1 (5 bases). Trimming left V 1 base short and J 0 bases short, with 13 bases between. CDR3 length equals 16 residues. Germline V gives CDR1 KGHSH, CDR2 LQKENI. CDR3 DNA sequence: TGTGCCAGCTCACCACGTGACAGCCCGAGCTCCTACGAGCAGTACTTC. Protein product: CASSPRDSPSSYEQYF.

The V and J genes are TRBV19 and TRBJ1-1; no reliable D call. Germline V gene data show CDR1 as LNHDA and CDR2 as SQIVND (reference sequence). V gave up 3 bases and J gave up 0 bases, with 8 bases separating them. The CDR3 sequence is 14 residues long. The CDR3 bases are TGTGCCAGTAGTATGGGAGTGATGAACACTGAAGCTTTCTTT. Translating gives CASSMGVMNTEAFF. Combining the CDR3 with reference TRBV19 and TRBJ1-1 gives the whole variable domain DGGITQSPKYLFRKEGQNVTLSCEQNLNHDAMYWYRQDPGQGLRLIYYSQIVNDFQKGDIAEGYSVSREKKESFPLTVTSAQKNPTAFYLCASSMGVMNTEAFFGQGTRLTVV.

The V call is TRBV29-1, the J call TRBJ1-2, with 7 bases fitting TRBD1. Germline lookup yields CDR1 SQVTM and CDR2 ANQGSEA. V was pared by 4 bases and J by 8 bases, with 13 bases of the junction left unmatched. The CDR3 contains 14 residues. CDR3 nucleotide sequence: TGCAGCGTTGTGGGAGGACAGGTAGTTTCGGGCTACACCTTC. It is translated as CSVVGGQVVSGYTF.

V gene TRBV12-3 or TRBV12-4 combines with J gene TRBJ1-1, with D unresolved. The CDR3 consists of 13 residues. Trimming shortened V by 6 bases and J by 3 bases, and 11 bases separated the two germline ends. Written as DNA, the CDR3 is TGTGCCAGCAGAAGACTCTTATACACTGAAGCTTTCTTT. This translates into CASRRLLYTEAFF.

The V and J genes are TRBV5-5 and TRBJ2-3; D may be TRBD2 (5 bases). The CDR3 covers 16 residues. The V and J ends lost 0 bases and 2 bases respectively, with 13 bases between them. Per germline, CDR1 SGHKS and CDR2 YYEKEE (reference sequence). CDR3 sequence (DNA): TGTGCCAGCAGCTTGGTTATGGACTCAATCACAGATACGCAGTATTTT. As protein: CASSLVMDSITDTQYF.

The V and J genes are TRBV7-6 and TRBJ1-5; D perhaps matches TRBD1 (5 bases). CDR1 and CDR2 from the germline V gene are SGHVS and FNYEAQ. CDR3 length: 12 residues. V lost 6 bases to trimming and J lost 7 bases, with 10 bases between them. CDR3 sequence: CASSMWGQPQHF. The CDR3 DNA reads as TGTGCCAGCAGTATGTGGGGCCAGCCCCAGCATTTT.

This chain connects TRBV18 to TRBJ1-2; 10 nucleotides align to TRBD1. V shed 0 bases, J shed 8 bases, and the junction held 6 bases outside the gene matches. The germline gives CDR1 KGHSH, CDR2 LQKENI. This CDR3 contains 15 residues. CDR3 DNA sequence: TGTGCCAGCTCACCACCCGGGACAGGGGATCAGGGCTACACCTTC. It specifies CASSPPGTGDQGYTF. Together with reference TRBV18 and TRBJ1-2, the CDR3 gives the full variable domain: NAGVMQNPRHLVRRRGQEARLRCSPMKGHSHVYWYRQLPEEGLKFMVYLQKENIIDESGMPKERFSAEFPKEGPSILRIQQVVRGDSAAYFCASSPPGTGDQGYTFGSGTRLTVV.

The chain uses TRBV5-4 and TRBJ2-1; no clear D gene. The CDR3 is 16 amino acids. CDR1 and CDR2 from the germline V gene are SGHNT and YYREEE (reference sequence). V lost 3 bases, J lost 2 bases, and 15 bases lay in between. CDR3 DNA: TGTGCCAGCAGCTCCCACGCGGCCCTTACCTACAATGAGCAGTTCTTC. This gives the protein CASSSHAALTYNEQFF.